These 9 T cell receptor beta chains share one sample of origin, sequenced in a study of blood T cell repertoires in COVID-19. TCRdb's table, derived via immunoSEQ multiplex PCR, lists solely in-frame clones and lacks some. The sample has tens of thousands of clones, around nine tenths seen once. The sequencing input was peripheral blood. The source of these receptors is a human donor with active COVID-19. The donor label of this sample is uncertain.

The rearrangement uses TRBV14 and TRBJ2-4; weak D call: TRBD1 (5 bases). Germline V gene data show CDR1 as SGHDN and CDR2 as FVKESK. The CDR3 is 15 amino acids. The V end lost 5 bases, the J end lost 4 bases, and 15 bases lay between the germline ends. The DNA of the CDR3 is TGTGCCAGCAGCGAGATCGACAGCCGTAAAAACATTCAGTACTTC. This encodes CASSEIDSRKNIQYF. The entire variable domain, with the rest obtained from reference TRBV14 and TRBJ2-4, is as follows: EAGVTQFPSHSVIEKGQTVTLRCDPISGHDNLYWYRRVMGKEIKFLLHFVKESKQDESGMPNNRFLAERTGGTYSTLKVQPAELEDSGVYFCASSEIDSRKNIQYFGAGTRLSVL.

This chain joins TRBV15 and TRBJ2-1; tentatively, D is TRBD2 (5 bases). V lost 6 bases, J lost 3 bases, and 9 bases lay in between. Germline assignment: CDR1 LNHNV and CDR2 YYDKDF (reference sequence). CDR3 length: 13 amino acids. The DNA of the CDR3 is TGTGCCACCAGGTTAGCGAACTACAATGAGCAGTTCTTC. This codes for CATRLANYNEQFF.

V is TRBV6-4 and J is TRBJ2-1; 9 positions match TRBD2. J gave up 14 bases and V 5 bases, and 1 base lay outside the gene matches. CDR1 and CDR2 (germline): MRHNA, SNTAGT. The CDR3 covers 10 residues. The CDR3 DNA reads TGTGCCAGCAGTTGGACTAGCGAGTTCTTC. It is translated as CASSWTSEFF.

The CDR3 spells CASSVRDRAMNTEAFF. DNA of the CDR3: TGTGCCAGCAGCGTCCGGGACAGGGCTATGAACACTGAAGCTTTCTTT. The chain carries TRBV9 and TRBJ1-1, with TRBD1 identical over 9 bases. Germline values: CDR1 SGDLS, CDR2 YYNGEE. The CDR3 spans 16 residues. V gave up 2 bases and J gave up 0 bases; unmatched junction bases: 5.

The gene calls are TRBV25-1 and TRBJ1-2, with D possibly TRBD1 on 6 matching bases. From germline, CDR1 is MGHDK and CDR2 SYGVNS. The CDR3 runs to 15 residues. Trimming cost V 4 bases and J 3 bases, with 15 bases left between them. As DNA, the CDR3 is TGTGCCAGCAGTGCAGTTCTGGGGGGGCACTATGGCTACACCTTC. Amino acid sequence: CASSAVLGGHYGYTF.

The chain joins TRBV7-6 to TRBJ2-7, with 8 bases aligning to TRBD1. This CDR3 contains 15 residues. The V and J ends lost 1 base and 4 bases, in that order; junction bases with no gene match: 6. The V gene's germline CDR1 is SGHVS and CDR2 FNYEAQ. The CDR3: CASSLEDRARYEQYF. The DNA of the CDR3 is TGTGCCAGCAGCTTAGAGGACAGGGCAAGGTACGAGCAGTACTTC.

J is TRBJ1-1 and V is TRBV6-4, with D unclear. V was cut by 3 bases and J by 0 bases, with 5 bases left in between. CDR3 length: 13 residues. Germline CDR1 is MRHNA and CDR2 is SNTAGT. CDR3 region: CASSEGMNTEAFF. As DNA, the CDR3 is TGTGCCAGCAGTGAGGGCATGAACACTGAAGCTTTCTTT.

This chain connects TRBV9 to TRBJ2-7; TRBD2 aligns across 10 bases. Germline assignment: CDR1 SGDLS and CDR2 YYNGEE. CDR3 length equals 16 residues. V was clipped by 0 bases and J by 2 bases; unmatched bases: 5. For the CDR3, the DNA is TGTGCCAGCAGCGTAGGCTCCCTAGCGGGGGCCTACGAGCAGTACTTC. It codes for CASSVGSLAGAYEQYF.

By share, this clone counts as medium-sized. Additional DNA sequences in this sample encode the identical CDR3. The chain recombines TRBV27 with TRBJ2-2; TRBD1 aligns across 7 bases. Germline CDR1 is MNHEY and CDR2 is SMNVEV (reference sequence). With 5 bases clipped from V and 2 bases from J, the junction kept 5 bases outside the gene matches. This CDR3 has 15 amino acids. The CDR3 sequence: CASSPDRENTGELFF. CDR3 nucleotide sequence: TGTGCCAGCAGTCCAGACAGGGAAAACACCGGGGAGCTGTTTTTT.